This T cell receptor (beta chain) originates from a study of T cell responses to AZD1222 COVID-19 vaccine. About the study: Recipients boosted at about 4 weeks or about 12 weeks are pooled.

The CDR3 has 15 residues. Per the germline V gene, CDR1 is MNHEY and CDR2 is SMNVEV (reference sequence). V dropped 5 bases and J dropped 4; count of bases not matched to a gene: 9. This table comes from immunoSEQ multiplex PCR, and its TCRdb copy is limited to in-frame clones, with some not included. There are some 130,000 clones in the sample; 80% to 90% occur only once, and under 2% lies in the top ten. The receptor's source is an adult in good health. Material: peripheral blood, obtained on day 0 of AZD1222 vaccination. The V and J genes are TRBV27 and TRBJ1-2; 8 nucleotides agree with TRBD1. The chain's CDR3 is CASSLAPTGGYGYTF. Here the CDR3 DNA reads TGTGCCAGCAGTCTAGCCCCCACAGGGGGCTATGGCTACACCTTC.